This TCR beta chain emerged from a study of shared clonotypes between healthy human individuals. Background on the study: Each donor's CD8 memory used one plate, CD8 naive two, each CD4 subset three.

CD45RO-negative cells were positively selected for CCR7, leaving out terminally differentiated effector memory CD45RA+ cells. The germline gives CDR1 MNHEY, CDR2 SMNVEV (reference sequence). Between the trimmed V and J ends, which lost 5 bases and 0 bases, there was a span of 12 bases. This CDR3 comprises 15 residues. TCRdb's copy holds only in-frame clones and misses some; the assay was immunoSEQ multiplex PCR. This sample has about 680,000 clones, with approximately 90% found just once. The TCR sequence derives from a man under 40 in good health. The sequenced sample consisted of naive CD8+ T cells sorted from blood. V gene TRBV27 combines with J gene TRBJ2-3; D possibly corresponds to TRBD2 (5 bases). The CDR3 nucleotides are TGTGCCAGCAGTAAAACTAGTCCGAGCACAGATACGCAGTATTTT. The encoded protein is CASSKTSPSTDTQYF.